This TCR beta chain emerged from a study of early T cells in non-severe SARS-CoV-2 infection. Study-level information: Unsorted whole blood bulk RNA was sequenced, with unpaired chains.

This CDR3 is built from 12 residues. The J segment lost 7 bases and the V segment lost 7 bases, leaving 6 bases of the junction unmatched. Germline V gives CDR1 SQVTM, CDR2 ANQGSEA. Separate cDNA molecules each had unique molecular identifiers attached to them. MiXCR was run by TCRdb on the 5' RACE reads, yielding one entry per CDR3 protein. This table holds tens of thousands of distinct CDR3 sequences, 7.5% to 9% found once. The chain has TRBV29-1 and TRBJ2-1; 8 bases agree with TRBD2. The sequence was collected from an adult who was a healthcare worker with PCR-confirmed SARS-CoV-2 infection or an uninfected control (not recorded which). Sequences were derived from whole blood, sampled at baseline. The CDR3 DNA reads TGCAGCGCGTGGACTAGCCTTAATGAGCAGTTCTTC. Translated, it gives CSAWTSLNEQFF.